The clone carrying this T cell receptor (beta chain) was recorded a few times. What it recognizes is unknown. The data stem from a study of beta chain features in type 1 diabetes. Study outcomes and limitations: VDJ junctions sequenced from type 1 diabetes patients showed fewer insertions and more deletions.

Trimming took 1 base from V and 3 from J; bases not matched to a gene: 9. Per the germline V gene, CDR1 is LGHNA and CDR2 is YSLEER. The CDR3 is 18 residues long. cDNA synthesis used the whole RNA isolate, giving expressed TCRB sequences. The protocol was immunoSEQ multiplex PCR, while the TCRdb copy is restricted to in-frame clones and leaves out a portion. Here the sample spans approximately 60,000 clones, about 55% being singletons. The receptor's source is a woman younger than 30 in good health. The sequenced sample was Tregs from blood. The J gene is TRBJ2-3, the V gene TRBV4-3; 11 positions agree with TRBD2. CDR3 sequence: CASSQAPPSGGLTDTQYF. The CDR3 DNA is TGCGCCAGCAGCCAAGCCCCCCCTAGCGGGGGGCTTACAGATACGCAGTATTTT.